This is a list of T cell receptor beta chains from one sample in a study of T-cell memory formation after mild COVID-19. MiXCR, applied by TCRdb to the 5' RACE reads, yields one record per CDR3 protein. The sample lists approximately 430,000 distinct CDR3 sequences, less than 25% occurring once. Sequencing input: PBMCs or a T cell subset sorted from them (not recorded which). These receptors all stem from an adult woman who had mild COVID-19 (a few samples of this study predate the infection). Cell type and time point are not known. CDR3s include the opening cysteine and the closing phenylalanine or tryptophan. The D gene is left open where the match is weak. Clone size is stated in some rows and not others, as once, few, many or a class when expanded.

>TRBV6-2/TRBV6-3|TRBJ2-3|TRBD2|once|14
TGTGCCAGTGCTAGCGGGGGGGCGTCAGATACGCAGTATTTT
CASASGGASDTQYF
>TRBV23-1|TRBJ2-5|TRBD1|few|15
TGCGCCAGCAGTCAATCGCGCGACAGGGGAGAGACCCAGTACTTC
CASSQSRDRGETQYF
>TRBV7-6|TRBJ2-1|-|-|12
TGTGCCAGCAGCCATAAGGGGAATGAGCAGTTCTTC
CASSHKGNEQFF
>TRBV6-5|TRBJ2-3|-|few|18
TGTGCCAGCAGTTACTCACACCCTGGGGCCAGCGGCACAGATACGCAGTATTTT
CASSYSHPGASGTDTQYF
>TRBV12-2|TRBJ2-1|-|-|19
TGTGCAAGTCGCCTCGGACTAGCGGGAGGGAGGATTGCGGGCAATGAGCAGTTCTTC
CASRLGLAGGRIAGNEQFF
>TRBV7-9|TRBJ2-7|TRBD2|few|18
TGTGCCAGCAGCCCTCCCGCGACCCGGGCTAGCGGGAGGTACGAGCAGTACTTC
CASSPPATRASGRYEQYF
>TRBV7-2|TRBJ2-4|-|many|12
TGTGCCAGCAGCCCGATTGGGGGGAATCCGTACTTC
CASSPIGGNPYF
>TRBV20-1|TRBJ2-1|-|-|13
TGCAGTGCCCAACCCGGGCCCTACAATGAGCAGTTCTTC
CSAQPGPYNEQFF
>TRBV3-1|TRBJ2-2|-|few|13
TGTGCCAGTGCTGGACTAAGCACCGGGGAGCTGTTTTTT
CASAGLSTGELFF
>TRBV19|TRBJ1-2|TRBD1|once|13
TGTGCCAGTAGTAAGGGGGCGACGAACGACTACACCTTC
CASSKGATNDYTF
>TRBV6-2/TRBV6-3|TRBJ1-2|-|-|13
TGTGCCAGCATCATGACAGGAGGCTATGGCTACACCTTC
CASIMTGGYGYTF
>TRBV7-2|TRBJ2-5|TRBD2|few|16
TGTGCCAGCAGCCGAGGTTTAGCGGGAGGGCGCGAGACCCAGTACTTC
CASSRGLAGGRETQYF
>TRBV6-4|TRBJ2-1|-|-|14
TGTGCCAGCAGTCGGGAGATGTCCTACAATGAGCAGTTCTTC
CASSREMSYNEQFF
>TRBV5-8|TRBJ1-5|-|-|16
TGTGCCAGCAGCTTTCGTCTGAGGAATAGCAATCAGCCCCAGCATTTT
CASSFRLRNSNQPQHF
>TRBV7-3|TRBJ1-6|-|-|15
TGTGCCAGCAGCTTGTCGCAGGGAGGGAATTCACCCCTCCACTTT
CASSLSQGGNSPLHF
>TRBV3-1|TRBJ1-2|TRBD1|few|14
TGTGCCAGCAGCCAAGGGGGACAGAACTATGGCTACACCTTC
CASSQGGQNYGYTF
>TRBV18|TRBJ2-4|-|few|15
TGTGCCAGCTCACCCGACACCCGAGCCAAAAACATTCAGTACTTC
CASSPDTRAKNIQYF
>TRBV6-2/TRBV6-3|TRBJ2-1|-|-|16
TGTGCCAGCAGTTATGAATCGGGCTCCGTATACAATGAGCAGTTCTTC
CASSYESGSVYNEQFF
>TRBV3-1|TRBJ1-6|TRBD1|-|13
TGTGCCAGCAGTGGACAGGGGAATTCACCCCTCCACTTT
CASSGQGNSPLHF
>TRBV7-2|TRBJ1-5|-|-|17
TGTGCCAGCAGCTCTGATCTAACAGACTATAGCAATCAGCCCCAGCATTTT
CASSSDLTDYSNQPQHF
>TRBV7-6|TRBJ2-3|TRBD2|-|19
TGTGCCAGCAGCCTTTTACTAGCGGGGGGGCCGATTGGAACAGATACGCAGTATTTT
CASSLLLAGGPIGTDTQYF
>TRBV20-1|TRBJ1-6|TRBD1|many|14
TGCAGTGCTAGAGATCCAAGGACAGGATCACCCCTCCACTTT
CSARDPRTGSPLHF
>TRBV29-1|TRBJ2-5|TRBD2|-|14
TGCAGCGTTTTGACTAGCGGGGGGGGAGAGACCCAGTACTTC
CSVLTSGGGETQYF
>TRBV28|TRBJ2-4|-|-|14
TGTGCCACCCACCCCTCGCGGGCCAAAAACATTCAGTACTTC
CATHPSRAKNIQYF
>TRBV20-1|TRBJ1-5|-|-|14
TGCAGTGCTAGTATAGGACAGTCCAATCAGCCCCAGCATTTT
CSASIGQSNQPQHF
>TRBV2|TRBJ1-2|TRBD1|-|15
TGTGCCAGCAGAAGGGACAGCCGAGGGTTTTATGGCTACACCTTC
CASRRDSRGFYGYTF
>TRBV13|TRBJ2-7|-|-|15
TGTGCCAGCAGCTCCAACTCCGGGACCGGCTCCGAGCAGTACTTC
CASSSNSGTGSEQYF
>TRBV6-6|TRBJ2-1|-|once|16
TGTGCCAGCAGGAAAATGTCCACTGTGTCGAGGGATGAGCAGTTCTTC
CASRKMSTVSRDEQFF
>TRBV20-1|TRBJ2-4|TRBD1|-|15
TGCAGTGCTACCGACAGGGGTGAGGCCAAAAACATTCAGTACTTC
CSATDRGEAKNIQYF
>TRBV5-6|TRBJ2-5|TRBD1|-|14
TGTGCCAGCAGCGCTGGGACAGTACAAGAGACCCAGTACTTC
CASSAGTVQETQYF
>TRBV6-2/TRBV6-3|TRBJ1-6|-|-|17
TGTGCCAGCAGTTACCAGGACAGCAGCTCCTATAATTCACCCCTCCACTTT
CASSYQDSSSYNSPLHF
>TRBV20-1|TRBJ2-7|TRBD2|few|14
TGCAGTGCACAACTAGCGGGGGCCCGTCGGGAGCAGTACTTC
CSAQLAGARREQYF
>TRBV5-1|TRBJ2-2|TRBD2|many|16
TGCGCCAGCAGATCCGGGACTAGCGGGTCTGCCGGGGAGCTGTTTTTT
CASRSGTSGSAGELFF
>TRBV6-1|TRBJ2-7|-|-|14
TGTGCCAGCAGAGCCTCCGGGGGCTCCTACGAGCAGTACTTC
CASRASGGSYEQYF
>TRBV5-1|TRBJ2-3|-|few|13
TGCGCCAGCGGTACTAGCAGCACAGATACGCAGTATTTT
CASGTSSTDTQYF
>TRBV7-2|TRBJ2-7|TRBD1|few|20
TGTGCCAGCAGCTTAGCCTGGGGACAGGGGTCTTTCGGGCGGTTGCTCGAGCAGTACTTC
CASSLAWGQGSFGRLLEQYF
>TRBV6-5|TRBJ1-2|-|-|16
TGTGCCAGAAGTGCCCTCCTTGGGGAAGCGAACTATGGCTACACCTTC
CARSALLGEANYGYTF
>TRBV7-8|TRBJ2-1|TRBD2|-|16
TGTGCCAGCAGCTCCTTTACGGGGGGGGTAGACAATGAGCAGTTCTTC
CASSSFTGGVDNEQFF
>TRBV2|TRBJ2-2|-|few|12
TGTGCCAGCAAAACAGACACCGGGGAGCTGTTTTTT
CASKTDTGELFF
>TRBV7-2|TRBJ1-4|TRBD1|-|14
TGTGCCAGCAGCTTAAGGACAGGGCAGGAAAAACTGTTTTTT
CASSLRTGQEKLFF
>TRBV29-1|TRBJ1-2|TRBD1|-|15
TGCAGCGTTGAAGCCGGGGGGACAGGGCGAGGTGGCTACACCTTC
CSVEAGGTGRGGYTF
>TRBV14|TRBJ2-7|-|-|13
TGTGCCAGCAGCCAAGGGGACCGGACACTGCAGTACTTC
CASSQGDRTLQYF
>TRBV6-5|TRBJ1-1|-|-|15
TGTGCCAGCAGTCCATCGGACAGTTCAAGCACTGAAGCTTTCTTT
CASSPSDSSSTEAFF
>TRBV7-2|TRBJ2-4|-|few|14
TGTGCCAGCAGCTTGGCAGGGGGAGGAAACATTCAGTACTTC
CASSLAGGGNIQYF
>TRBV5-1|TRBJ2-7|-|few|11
TGCGCCAGCAAGGAGACTTACGAGCAGTACTTC
CASKETYEQYF
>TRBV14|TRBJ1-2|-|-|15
TGTGCCAGCAGCCCAGCCAGATCAGAAACTTATGGCTACACCTTC
CASSPARSETYGYTF
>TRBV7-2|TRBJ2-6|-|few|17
TGTGCCAGCAGCCCATGGGGTGGGAGCTCTGGGGCCAACGTCCTGACTTTC
CASSPWGGSSGANVLTF
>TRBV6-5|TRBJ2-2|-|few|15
TGTGCCAGCAGCCCTTTTAGGGAGATGGCCGGGGAGCTGTTTTTT
CASSPFREMAGELFF
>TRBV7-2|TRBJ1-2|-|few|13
TGTGCCAGCAGCTCCCAGATGAACTATGGCTACACCTTC
CASSSQMNYGYTF
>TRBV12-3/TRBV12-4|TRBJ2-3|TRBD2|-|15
TGTGCCAGCAAACTAGCGGGAGGGACCTCAGATACGCAGTATTTT
CASKLAGGTSDTQYF
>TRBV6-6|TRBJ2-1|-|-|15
TGTGCCAGCAGTTCCCATCCAGACAGTTACAATGAGCAGTTCTTC
CASSSHPDSYNEQFF
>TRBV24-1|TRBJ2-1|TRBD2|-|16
TGTGCCACCAGTGATTTTAGCGGGGGGGCGAGGAATGAGCAGTTCTTC
CATSDFSGGARNEQFF
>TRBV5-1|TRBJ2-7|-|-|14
TGCGCCAGCAGCTTTAGGAGTGAATCTTACGAGCAGTACTTC
CASSFRSESYEQYF